One and the same sample provided the 3 T cell receptor beta chains below, sequenced in a study of CD8+CD57+ T cells in acquired aplastic anemia. Genomic DNA provided the template from which TCR beta VDJ and CDR3 profiles were obtained. TCRdb passed the reads through MiXCR, listing each CDR3 protein once. The sample holds 250,000 to 300,000 distinct CDR3 sequences; around 60% are singletons and the top ten take approximately 8.2%. The sequencing sample was made of sorted CD4+, CD8+, or CD8+CD57+ T cells (not recorded which) from PBMCs. These receptor sequences come from a human donor with severe aplastic anemia or a healthy control (not recorded which).

As for this clonotype: The junction differs from germline at one of its ends, possibly a read error. The rearrangement joins TRBV10-3 to TRBJ2-3; weak D call: TRBD1 (5 bases). The CDR3 runs 16 residues. Germline CDR1 ENHRY, CDR2 SYGVKD. The CDR3 region has the DNA TGTGCCATCGGTGAATTGATCAGGGCAAACGGTGATACGCAGTATTTT. Translating it yields CAIGELIRANGDTQYF.

The chain recombines TRBV20-1 with TRBJ2-5, with a weak D call TRBD2 (5 bases). Trimming took 1 base from V and 4 from J, leaving 13 bases between them. Germline V lookup: CDR1 DFQATT, CDR2 SNEGSKA (reference sequence). The CDR3 loop spans 14 amino acids. The chain's CDR3 is CSARGLGVGETQYF. DNA of the CDR3: TGCAGTGCTAGAGGCCTCGGGGTGGGAGAGACCCAGTACTTC.

The sample holds many counts of this clonotype. The V call is TRBV4-3, the J call TRBJ1-4; TRBD1 might be the D (5 bases). V shed 0 bases and J shed 11 bases, with 19 bases lying between them. The germline CDR1 and CDR2 sequences are LGHNA and YSLEER. CDR3 length: 16 residues. The CDR3 is CASSQEAGTPIWKLFF. Here the CDR3 DNA reads TGCGCCAGCAGCCAAGAGGCCGGGACGCCTATCTGGAAACTGTTTTTT.